This TCR beta chain was recorded in a study of blood T cell repertoires in COVID-19. Study in general: Collection of acute and convalescent COVID-19 samples took place in the United States, Italy and Spain. The cDNA or gDNA used as material had been derived from T cells, B-cell-depleted T cells, or PBMCs.

Germline V gives CDR1 KGHSH, CDR2 LQKENI. V trimming: 3 bases; J trimming: 7 bases; junction bases outside the gene matches: 12. The CDR3 is made up of 17 amino acids. Some clones are missing from TCRdb's copy, which holds only in-frame ones; the method was immunoSEQ multiplex PCR. The table shows 210,000 or so clones, with around four fifths occurring only once. Sequenced input: peripheral blood. The V call is TRBV18, the J call TRBJ1-4; 9 bases match TRBD1. The source of this sequence is a human donor in a cohort sampled during active COVID-19. DNA for the CDR3: TGTGCCAGCTCACCGGGACAGGGCCGTGGGGGCCTTGAAAAACTGTTTTTT. Translation: CASSPGQGRGGLEKLFF.